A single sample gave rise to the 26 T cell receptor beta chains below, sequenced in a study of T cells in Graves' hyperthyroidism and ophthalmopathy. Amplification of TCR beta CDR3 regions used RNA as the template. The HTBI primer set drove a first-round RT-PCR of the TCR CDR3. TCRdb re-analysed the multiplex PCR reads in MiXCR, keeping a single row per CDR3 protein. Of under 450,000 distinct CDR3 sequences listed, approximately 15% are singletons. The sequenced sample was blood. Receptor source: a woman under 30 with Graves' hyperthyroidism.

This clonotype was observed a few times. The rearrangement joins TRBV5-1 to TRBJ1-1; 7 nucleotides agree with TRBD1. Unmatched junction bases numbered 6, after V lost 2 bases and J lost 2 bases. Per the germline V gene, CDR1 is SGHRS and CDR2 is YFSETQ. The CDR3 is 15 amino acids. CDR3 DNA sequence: TGCGCCAGCAGCTTCGGGGACAGATTTAACACTGAAGCTTTCTTT. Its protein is CASSFGDRFNTEAFF.

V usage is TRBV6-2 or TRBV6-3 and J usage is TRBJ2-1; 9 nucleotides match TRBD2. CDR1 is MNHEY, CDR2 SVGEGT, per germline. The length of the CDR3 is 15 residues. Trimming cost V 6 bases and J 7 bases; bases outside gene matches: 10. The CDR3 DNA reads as TGTGCCAGCAGCCGCGGGGGGGTCCAGGCTAATGAGCAGTTCTTC. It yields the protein CASSRGGVQANEQFF.

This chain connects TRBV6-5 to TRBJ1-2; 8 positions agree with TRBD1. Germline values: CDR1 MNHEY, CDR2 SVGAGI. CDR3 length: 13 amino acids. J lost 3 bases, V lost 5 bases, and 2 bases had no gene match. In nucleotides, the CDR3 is TGTGCCAGCAGTAACAGGGGGGACTATGGCTACACCTTC. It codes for CASSNRGDYGYTF.

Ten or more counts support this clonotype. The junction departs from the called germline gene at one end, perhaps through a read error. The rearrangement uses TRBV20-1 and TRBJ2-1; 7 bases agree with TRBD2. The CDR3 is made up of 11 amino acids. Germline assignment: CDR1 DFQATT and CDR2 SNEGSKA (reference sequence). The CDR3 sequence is CSASSRDYAIF. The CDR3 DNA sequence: TGCAGTGCTAGTAGCCGGGACTACGCCATCTTC.

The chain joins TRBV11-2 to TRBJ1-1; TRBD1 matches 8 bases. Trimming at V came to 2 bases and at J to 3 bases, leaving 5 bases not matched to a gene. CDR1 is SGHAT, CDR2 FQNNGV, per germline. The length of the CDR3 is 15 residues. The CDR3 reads CASSLHRGVDTEAFF. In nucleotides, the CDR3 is TGTGCCAGCAGCTTACACAGGGGGGTCGACACTGAAGCTTTCTTT.

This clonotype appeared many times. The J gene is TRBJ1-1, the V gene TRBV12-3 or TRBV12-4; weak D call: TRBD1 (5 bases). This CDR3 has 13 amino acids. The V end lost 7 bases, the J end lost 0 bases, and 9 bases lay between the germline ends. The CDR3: CASTRELNTEAFF. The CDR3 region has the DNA TGTGCCAGCACCAGGGAGTTGAACACTGAAGCTTTCTTT.

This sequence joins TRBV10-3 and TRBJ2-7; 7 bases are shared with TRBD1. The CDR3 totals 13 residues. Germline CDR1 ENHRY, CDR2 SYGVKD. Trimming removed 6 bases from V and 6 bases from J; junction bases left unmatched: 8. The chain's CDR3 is CAISWGQLIEQYF. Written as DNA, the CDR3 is TGTGCCATCAGCTGGGGACAGCTCATCGAGCAGTACTTC.

CDR3 loop: CASRLGAGNEQFF. Written as DNA, the CDR3 is TGTGCCAGCAGACTGGGCGCGGGCAATGAGCAGTTCTTC. V gene TRBV3-1 combines with J gene TRBJ2-1; weak D call: TRBD2 (5 bases). The CDR3 totals 13 residues. CDR1 is LGHDT and CDR2 is YNNKEL in the germline V gene (reference sequence). The V end was cut by 6 bases, the J end by 6 bases, with 12 bases between.

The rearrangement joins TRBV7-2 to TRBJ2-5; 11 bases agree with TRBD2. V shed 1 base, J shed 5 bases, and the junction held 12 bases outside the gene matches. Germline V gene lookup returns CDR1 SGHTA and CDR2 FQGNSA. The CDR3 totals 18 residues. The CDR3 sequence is CASSLDVAGGPLLETQYF. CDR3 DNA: TGTGCCAGCAGCTTAGACGTAGCGGGAGGGCCGTTACTTGAGACCCAGTACTTC.

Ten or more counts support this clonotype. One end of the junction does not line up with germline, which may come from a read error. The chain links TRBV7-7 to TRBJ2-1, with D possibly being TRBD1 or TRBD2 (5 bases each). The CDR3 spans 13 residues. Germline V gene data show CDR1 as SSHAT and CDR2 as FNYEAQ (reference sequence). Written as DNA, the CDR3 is TGTGCTAGCAGCCCGGGACCCCAGCTTGAGCAGTTCTTC. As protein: CASSPGPQLEQFF.

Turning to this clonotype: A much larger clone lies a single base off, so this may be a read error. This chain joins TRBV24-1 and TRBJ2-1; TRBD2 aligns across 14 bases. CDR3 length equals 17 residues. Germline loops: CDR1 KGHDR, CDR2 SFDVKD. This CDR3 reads CATSDWSGTSGSNGQFF. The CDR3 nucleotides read TGTGCCACCAGTGATTGGTCCGGGACTAGCGGGAGCAATGGGCAGTTCTTC.

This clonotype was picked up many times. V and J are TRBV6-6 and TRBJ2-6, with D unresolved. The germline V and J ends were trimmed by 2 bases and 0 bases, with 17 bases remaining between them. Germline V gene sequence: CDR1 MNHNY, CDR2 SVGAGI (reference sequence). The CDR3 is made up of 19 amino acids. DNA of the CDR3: TGTGCCAGCAGTTACCCCCGACGCCAAACCCACTCTGGGGCCAACGTCCTGACTTTC. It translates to CASSYPRRQTHSGANVLTF.

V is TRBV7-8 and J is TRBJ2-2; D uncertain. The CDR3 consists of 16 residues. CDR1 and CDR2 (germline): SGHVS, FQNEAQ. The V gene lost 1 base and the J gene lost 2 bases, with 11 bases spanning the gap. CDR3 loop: CASSLVPADNTGELFF. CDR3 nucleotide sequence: TGTGCCAGCAGCTTAGTCCCGGCGGATAACACCGGGGAGCTGTTTTTT. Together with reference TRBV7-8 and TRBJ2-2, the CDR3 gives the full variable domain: GAGVSQSPRYKVAKRGQDVALRCDPISGHVSLFWYQQALGQGPEFLTYFQNEAQLDKSGLPSDRFFAERPEGSVSTLKIQRTQQEDSAVYLCASSLVPADNTGELFFGEGSRLTVL.

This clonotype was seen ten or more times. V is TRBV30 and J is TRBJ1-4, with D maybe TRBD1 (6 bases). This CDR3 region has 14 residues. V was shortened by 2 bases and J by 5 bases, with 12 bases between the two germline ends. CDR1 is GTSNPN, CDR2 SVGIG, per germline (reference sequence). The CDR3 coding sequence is TGTGCCTGGAGTTCGGGGGGGCGGAATGAAAAACTGTTTTTT. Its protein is CAWSSGGRNEKLFF.

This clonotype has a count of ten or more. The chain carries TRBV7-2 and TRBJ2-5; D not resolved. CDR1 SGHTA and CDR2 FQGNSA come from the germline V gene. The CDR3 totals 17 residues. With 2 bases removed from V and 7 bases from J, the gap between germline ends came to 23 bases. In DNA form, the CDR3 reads TGTGCCAGCAGCTTACCTCTCGGCCAGCCGGGCGGTGGGACCCAGTACTTC. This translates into CASSLPLGQPGGGTQYF. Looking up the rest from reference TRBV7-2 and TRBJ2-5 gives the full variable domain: GAGVSQSPSNKVTEKGKDVELRCDPISGHTALYWYRQSLGQGLEFLIYFQGNSAPDKSGLPSDRFSAERTGGSVSTLTIQRTQQEDSAVYLCASSLPLGQPGGGTQYFGPGTRLLVL.

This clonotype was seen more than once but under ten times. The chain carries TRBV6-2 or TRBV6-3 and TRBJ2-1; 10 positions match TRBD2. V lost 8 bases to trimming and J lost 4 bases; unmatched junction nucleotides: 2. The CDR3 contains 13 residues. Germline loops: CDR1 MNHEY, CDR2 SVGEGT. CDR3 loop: CASGLAVYNEQFF. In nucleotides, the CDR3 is TGTGCCAGCGGACTAGCGGTTTACAATGAGCAGTTCTTC.

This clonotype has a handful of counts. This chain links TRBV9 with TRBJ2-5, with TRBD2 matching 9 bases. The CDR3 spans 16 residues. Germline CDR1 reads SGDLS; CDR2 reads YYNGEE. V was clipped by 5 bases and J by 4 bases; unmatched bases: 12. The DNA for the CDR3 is TGTGCCAGCAGTGCCGCGGGGGGGACGGTCACAGAGACCCAGTACTTC. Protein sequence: CASSAAGGTVTETQYF. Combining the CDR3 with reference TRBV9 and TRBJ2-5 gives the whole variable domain DSGVTQTPKHLITATGQRVTLRCSPRSGDLSVYWYQQSLDQGLQFLIQYYNGEERAKGNILERFSAQQFPDLHSELNLSSLELGDSALYFCASSAAGGTVTETQYFGPGTRLLVL.

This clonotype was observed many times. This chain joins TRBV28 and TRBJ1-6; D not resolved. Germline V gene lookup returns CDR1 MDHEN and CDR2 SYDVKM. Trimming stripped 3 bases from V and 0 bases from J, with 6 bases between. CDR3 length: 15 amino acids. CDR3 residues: CASSFTGSYNSPLHF. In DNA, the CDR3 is TGTGCCAGCAGTTTCACGGGCTCCTATAATTCACCCCTCCACTTT.

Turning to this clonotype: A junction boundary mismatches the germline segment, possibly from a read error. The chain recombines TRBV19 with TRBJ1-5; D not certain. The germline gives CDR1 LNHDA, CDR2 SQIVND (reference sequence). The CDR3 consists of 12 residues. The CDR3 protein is CASSFSNRPQHF. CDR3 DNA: TGTGCCAGTAGTTTTAGCAATCGGCCCCAGCATTTT.

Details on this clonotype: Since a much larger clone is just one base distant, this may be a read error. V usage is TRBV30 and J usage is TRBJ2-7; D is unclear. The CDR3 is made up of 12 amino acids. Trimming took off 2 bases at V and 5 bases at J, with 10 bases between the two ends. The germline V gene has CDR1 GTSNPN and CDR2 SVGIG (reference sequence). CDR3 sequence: CAWSRSNHEQYF. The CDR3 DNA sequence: TGTGCCTGGAGTCGCAGCAACCACGAGCAGTACTTC.

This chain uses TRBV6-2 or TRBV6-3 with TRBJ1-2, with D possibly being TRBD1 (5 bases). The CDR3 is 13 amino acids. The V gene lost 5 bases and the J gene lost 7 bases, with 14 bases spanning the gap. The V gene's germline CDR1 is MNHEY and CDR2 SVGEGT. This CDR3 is CASSTAGKGGYTF. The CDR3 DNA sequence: TGTGCCAGCAGTACGGCAGGGAAAGGTGGCTACACCTTC.

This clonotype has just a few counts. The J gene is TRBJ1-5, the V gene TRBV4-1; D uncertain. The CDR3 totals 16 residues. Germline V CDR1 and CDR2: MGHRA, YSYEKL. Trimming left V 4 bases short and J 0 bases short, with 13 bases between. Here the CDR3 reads CASSPLVADSNQPQHF. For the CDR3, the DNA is TGCGCCAGCAGCCCTTTAGTAGCCGATAGCAATCAGCCCCAGCATTTT.

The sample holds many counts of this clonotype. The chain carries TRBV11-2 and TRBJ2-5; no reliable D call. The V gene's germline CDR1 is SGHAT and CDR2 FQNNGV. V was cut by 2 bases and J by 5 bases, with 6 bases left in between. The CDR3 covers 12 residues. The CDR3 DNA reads TGTGCCAGCAGCTTATCTCTGGAGACCCAGTACTTC. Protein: CASSLSLETQYF.

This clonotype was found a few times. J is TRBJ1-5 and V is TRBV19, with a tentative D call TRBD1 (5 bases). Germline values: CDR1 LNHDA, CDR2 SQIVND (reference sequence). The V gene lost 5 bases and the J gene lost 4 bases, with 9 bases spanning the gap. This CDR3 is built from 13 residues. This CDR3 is CASSAQANQPQHF. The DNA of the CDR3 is TGTGCCAGTAGTGCACAGGCTAATCAGCCCCAGCATTTT. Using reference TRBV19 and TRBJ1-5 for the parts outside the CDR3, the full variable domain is DGGITQSPKYLFRKEGQNVTLSCEQNLNHDAMYWYRQDPGQGLRLIYYSQIVNDFQKGDIAEGYSVSREKKESFPLTVTSAQKNPTAFYLCASSAQANQPQHFGDGTRLSIL.

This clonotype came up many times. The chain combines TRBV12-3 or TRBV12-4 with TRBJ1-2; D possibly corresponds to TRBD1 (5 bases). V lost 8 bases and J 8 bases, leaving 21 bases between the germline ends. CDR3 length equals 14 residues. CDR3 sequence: CASRRGRQTVGYTF. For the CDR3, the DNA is TGTGCCAGCCGCCGGGGACGCCAAACAGTAGGCTACACCTTC.

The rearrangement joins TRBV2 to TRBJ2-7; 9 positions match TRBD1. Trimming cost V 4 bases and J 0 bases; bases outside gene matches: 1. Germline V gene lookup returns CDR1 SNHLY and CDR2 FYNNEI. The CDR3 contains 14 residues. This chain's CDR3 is CASSGDRASYEQYF. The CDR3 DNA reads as TGTGCCAGCAGTGGGGACAGGGCCTCCTACGAGCAGTACTTC.